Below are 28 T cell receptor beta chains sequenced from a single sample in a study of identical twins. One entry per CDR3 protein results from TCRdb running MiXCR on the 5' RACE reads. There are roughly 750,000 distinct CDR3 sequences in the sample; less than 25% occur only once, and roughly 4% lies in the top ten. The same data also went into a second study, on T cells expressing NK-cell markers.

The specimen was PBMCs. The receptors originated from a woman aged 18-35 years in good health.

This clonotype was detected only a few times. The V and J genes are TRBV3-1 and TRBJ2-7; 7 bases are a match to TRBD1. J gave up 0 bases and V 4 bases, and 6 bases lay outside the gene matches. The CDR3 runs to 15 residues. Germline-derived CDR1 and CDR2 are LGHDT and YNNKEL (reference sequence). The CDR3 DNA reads TGTGCCAGCAGCCGCCTCCGGGACAGCTCCTACGAGCAGTACTTC. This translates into CASSRLRDSSYEQYF.

CDR3 sequence: CASTYSNRGAKNIQYF. The CDR3 nucleotides read TGTGCCAGCACCTACAGTAACAGGGGAGCCAAAAACATTCAGTACTTC. The V gene is TRBV6-2 or TRBV6-3, the J gene TRBJ2-4; 7 positions match TRBD1. V lost 7 bases to trimming and J lost 0 bases; unmatched junction nucleotides: 9. The CDR3 extends over 16 amino acids. Per germline, CDR1 MNHEY and CDR2 SVGEGT.

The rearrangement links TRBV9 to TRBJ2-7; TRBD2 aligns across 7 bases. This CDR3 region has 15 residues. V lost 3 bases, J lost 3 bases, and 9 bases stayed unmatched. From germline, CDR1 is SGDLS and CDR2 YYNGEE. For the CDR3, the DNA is TGTGCCAGCAGCGCCCGGGGGGTCGGCGGCTACGAGCAGTACTTC. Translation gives CASSARGVGGYEQYF.

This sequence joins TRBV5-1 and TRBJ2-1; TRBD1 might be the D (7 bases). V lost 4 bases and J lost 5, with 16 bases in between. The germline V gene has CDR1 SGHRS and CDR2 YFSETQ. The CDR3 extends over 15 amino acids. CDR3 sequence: CASSRGTEDHNEQFF. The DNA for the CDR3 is TGCGCCAGCAGCCGCGGGACAGAGGACCACAATGAGCAGTTCTTC.

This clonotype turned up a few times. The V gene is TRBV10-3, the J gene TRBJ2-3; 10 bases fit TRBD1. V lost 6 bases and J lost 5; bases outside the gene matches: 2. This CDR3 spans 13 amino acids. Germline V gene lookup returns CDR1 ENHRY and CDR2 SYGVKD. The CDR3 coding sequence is TGTGCCATCAGGGGACAGGGGATAGATACGCAGTATTTT. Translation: CAIRGQGIDTQYF.

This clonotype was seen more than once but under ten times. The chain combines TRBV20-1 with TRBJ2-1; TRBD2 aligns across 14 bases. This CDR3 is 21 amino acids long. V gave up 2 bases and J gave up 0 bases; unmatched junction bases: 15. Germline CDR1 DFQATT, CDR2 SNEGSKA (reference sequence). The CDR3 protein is CSARKGLGGLAGESSYNEQFF. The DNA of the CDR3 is TGCAGTGCTAGAAAGGGACTAGGGGGACTAGCGGGAGAGAGCTCCTACAATGAGCAGTTCTTC.

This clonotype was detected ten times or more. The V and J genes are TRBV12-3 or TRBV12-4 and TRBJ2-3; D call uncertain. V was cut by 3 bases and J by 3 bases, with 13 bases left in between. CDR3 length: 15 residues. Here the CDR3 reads CASSLAAERTDTQYF. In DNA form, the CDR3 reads TGTGCCAGCAGTTTGGCGGCGGAGAGGACAGATACGCAGTATTTT.

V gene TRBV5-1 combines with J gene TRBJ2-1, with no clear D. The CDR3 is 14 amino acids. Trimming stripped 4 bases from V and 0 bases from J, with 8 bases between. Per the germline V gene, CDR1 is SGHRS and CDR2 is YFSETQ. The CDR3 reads CASSGHYSYNEQFF. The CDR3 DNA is TGCGCCAGCAGCGGTCACTACTCCTACAATGAGCAGTTCTTC.

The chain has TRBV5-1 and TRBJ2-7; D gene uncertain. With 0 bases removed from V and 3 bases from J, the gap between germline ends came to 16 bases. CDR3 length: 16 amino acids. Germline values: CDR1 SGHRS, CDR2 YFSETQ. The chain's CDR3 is CASSLVVATLDYEQYF. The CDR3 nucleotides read TGCGCCAGCAGCTTGGTAGTCGCGACACTCGACTACGAGCAGTACTTC.

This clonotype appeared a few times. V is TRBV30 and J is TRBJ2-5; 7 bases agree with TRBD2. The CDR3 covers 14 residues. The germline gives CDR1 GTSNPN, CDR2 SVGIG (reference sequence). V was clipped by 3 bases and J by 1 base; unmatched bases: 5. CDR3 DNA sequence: TGTGCCTGGAGCATTACGGGAGGCCAAGAGACCCAGTACTTC. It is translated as CAWSITGGQETQYF. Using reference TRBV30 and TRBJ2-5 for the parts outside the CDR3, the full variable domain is SQTIHQWPATLVQPVGSPLSLECTVEGTSNPNLYWYRQAAGRGLQLLFYSVGIGQISSEVPQNLSASRPQDRQFILSSKKLLLSDSGFYLCAWSITGGQETQYFGPGTRLLVL.

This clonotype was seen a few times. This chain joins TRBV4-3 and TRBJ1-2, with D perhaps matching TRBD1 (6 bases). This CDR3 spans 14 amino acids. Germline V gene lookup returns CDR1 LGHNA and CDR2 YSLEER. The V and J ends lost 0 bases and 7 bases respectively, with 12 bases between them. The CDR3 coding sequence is TGCGCCAGCAGCCAAGACAGGGGCTATGGTGGCTACACCTTC. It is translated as CASSQDRGYGGYTF.

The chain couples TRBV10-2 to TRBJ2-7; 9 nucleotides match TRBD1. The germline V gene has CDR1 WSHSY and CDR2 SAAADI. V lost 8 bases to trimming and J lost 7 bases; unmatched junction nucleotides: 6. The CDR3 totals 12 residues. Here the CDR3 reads CASEDRGWEQYF. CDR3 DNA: TGCGCCAGCGAGGACAGGGGTTGGGAGCAGTACTTC.

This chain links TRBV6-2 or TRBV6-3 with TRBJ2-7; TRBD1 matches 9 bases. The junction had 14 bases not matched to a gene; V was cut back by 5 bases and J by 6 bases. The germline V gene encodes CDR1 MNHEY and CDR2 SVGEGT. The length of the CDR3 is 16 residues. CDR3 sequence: CASSPHIGQGIREQYF. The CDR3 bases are TGTGCCAGCAGTCCCCATATAGGACAGGGGATCCGCGAGCAGTACTTC.

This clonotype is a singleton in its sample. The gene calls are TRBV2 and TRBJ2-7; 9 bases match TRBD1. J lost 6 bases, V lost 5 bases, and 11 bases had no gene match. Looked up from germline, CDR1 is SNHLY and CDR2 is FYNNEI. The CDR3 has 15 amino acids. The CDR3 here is CASSSTGTGFSEQYF. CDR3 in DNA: TGTGCCAGCAGTTCTACCGGGACAGGGTTTAGCGAGCAGTACTTC.

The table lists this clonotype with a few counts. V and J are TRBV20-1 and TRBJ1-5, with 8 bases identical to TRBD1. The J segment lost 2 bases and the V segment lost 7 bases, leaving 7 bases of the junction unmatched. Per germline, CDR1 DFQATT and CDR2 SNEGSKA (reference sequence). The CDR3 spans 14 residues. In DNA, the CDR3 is TGCAGTGTCTCGCAGGGACAGGGCAATCAGCCCCAGCATTTT. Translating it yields CSVSQGQGNQPQHF.

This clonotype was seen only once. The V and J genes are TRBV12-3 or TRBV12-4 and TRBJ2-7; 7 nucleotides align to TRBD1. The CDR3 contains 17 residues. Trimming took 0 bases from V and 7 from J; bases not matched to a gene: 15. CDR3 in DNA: TGTGCCAGCAGTTTAGCCGGAGCCGAGACAGGGAAGAAGGAGCAGTACTTC. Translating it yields CASSLAGAETGKKEQYF.

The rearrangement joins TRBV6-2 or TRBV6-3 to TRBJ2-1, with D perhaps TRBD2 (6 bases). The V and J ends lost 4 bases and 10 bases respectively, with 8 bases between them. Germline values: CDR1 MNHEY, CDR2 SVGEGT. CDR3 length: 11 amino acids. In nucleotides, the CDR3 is TGTGCCAGCAGTTTCGGACTAGAGCAGTTCTTC. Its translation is CASSFGLEQFF.

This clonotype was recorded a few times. CDR3 DNA sequence: TGTGCCAGCAGCTTACCGGACAGCAACTATGGCTACACCTTC. It specifies CASSLPDSNYGYTF. This chain joins TRBV7-8 and TRBJ1-2, with D perhaps TRBD1 (6 bases). The CDR3 consists of 14 residues. V shed 2 bases and J shed 2 bases, with 9 bases lying between them. In germline, CDR1 is SGHVS, CDR2 FQNEAQ.

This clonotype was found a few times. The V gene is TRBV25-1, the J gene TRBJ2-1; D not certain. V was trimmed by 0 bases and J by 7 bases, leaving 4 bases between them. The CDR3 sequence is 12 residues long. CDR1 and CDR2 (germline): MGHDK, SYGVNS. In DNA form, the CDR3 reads TGTGCCAGCAGTGAATATCGGAATGAGCAGTTCTTC. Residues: CASSEYRNEQFF.

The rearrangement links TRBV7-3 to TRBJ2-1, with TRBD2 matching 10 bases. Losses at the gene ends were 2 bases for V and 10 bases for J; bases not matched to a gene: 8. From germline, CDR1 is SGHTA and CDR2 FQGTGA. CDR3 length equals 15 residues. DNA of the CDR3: TGTGCCAGCAGCTTAGACCAGGCTAGCGGGGGAGAGCAGTTCTTC. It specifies CASSLDQASGGEQFF.

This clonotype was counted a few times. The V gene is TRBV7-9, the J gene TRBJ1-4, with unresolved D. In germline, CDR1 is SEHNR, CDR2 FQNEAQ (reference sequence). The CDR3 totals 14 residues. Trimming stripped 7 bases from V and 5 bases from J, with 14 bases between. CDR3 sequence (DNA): TGTGCCAGCACTTCCCCAATCCGGAATGAAAAACTGTTTTTT. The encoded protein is CASTSPIRNEKLFF.

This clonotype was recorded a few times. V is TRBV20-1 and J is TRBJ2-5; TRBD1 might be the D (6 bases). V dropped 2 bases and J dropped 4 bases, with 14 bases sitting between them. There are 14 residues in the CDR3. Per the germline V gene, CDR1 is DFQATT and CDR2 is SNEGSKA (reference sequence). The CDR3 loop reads CSARYQRGGETQYF. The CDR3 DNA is TGCAGTGCTAGATACCAGCGAGGGGGAGAGACCCAGTACTTC.

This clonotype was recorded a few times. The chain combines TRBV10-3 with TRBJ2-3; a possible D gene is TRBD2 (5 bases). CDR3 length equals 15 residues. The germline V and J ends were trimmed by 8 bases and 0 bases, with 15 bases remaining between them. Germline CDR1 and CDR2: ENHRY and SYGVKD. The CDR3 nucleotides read TGTGCCATCCTTAAGCGGACGGGAAGCACAGATACGCAGTATTTT. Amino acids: CAILKRTGSTDTQYF.

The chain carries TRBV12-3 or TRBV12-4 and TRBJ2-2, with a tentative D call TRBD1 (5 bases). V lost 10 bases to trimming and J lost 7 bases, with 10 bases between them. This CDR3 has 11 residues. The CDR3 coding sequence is TGTGCCACCTCAGGGATCGGGGAGCTGTTTTTT. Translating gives CATSGIGELFF.

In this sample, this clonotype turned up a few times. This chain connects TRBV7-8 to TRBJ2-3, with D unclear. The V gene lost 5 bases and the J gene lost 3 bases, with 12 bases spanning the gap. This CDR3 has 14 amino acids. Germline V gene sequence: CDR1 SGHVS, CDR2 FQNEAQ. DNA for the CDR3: TGTGCCAGCAGCCCCCAGGCCGGGACAGATACGCAGTATTTT. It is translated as CASSPQAGTDTQYF.

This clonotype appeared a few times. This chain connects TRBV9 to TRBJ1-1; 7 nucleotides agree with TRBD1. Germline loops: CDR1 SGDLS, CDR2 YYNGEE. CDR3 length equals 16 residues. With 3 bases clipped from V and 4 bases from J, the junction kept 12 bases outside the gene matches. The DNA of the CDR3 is TGTGCCAGCAGCGGCCGGAACAGGGGAGGAGGCACTGAAGCTTTCTTT. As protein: CASSGRNRGGGTEAFF.

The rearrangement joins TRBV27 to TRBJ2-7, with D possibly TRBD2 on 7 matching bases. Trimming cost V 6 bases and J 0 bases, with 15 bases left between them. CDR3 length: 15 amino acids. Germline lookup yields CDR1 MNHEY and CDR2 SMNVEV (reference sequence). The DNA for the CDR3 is TGTGCCAGCAGCTCCCCGGCGGGGGCCTCCTACGAGCAGTACTTC. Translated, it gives CASSSPAGASYEQYF.

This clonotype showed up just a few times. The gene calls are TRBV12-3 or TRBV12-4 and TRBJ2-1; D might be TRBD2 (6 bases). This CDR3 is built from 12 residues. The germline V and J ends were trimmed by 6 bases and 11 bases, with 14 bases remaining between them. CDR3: CASSLSGPKQFF. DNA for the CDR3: TGTGCCAGCAGCTTGAGCGGGCCAAAGCAGTTCTTC.